Listed below are T cell receptor beta chains from one sample, sequenced in a study of blood T cell repertoires in COVID-19. Libraries were prepared by immunoSEQ multiplex PCR; TCRdb keeps only in-frame clonotypes and omits some of them. The profile shows roughly 140,000 clones, about 83% of them singletons. The sequencing input was peripheral blood. These receptor sequences come from a woman in her 40s with acute or convalescent COVID-19. CDR3s include the opening cysteine and the closing phenylalanine or tryptophan. The D gene is left open where the match is weak. The size entry is marked missing in some rows and otherwise reads once, few, many or a size class.

CDR3 DNA | CDR3 protein | CDR3 length | V gene | clone size | D gene | J gene
TGCGCCAGCAGCTTGTTTAGGGGACAGGGTACGAACACTGAAGCTTTCTTT | CASSLFRGQGTNTEAFF | 17 | TRBV5-1 | NA | TRBD1 | TRBJ1-1
TGTGCCAGCAGCTTGGACAGGGGCCTCTACAATGAGCAGTTCTTC | CASSLDRGLYNEQFF | 15 | TRBV7-2 | NA | TRBD1 | TRBJ2-1
TGTGCCAGCAGTGAGTGGGAGGGGGACACTGAAGCTTTCTTT | CASSEWEGDTEAFF | 14 | TRBV6-4 | NA | NA | TRBJ1-1
TGTGCCAGTAGTAGCGGGAGCAGGGACGAGCAGTACTTC | CASSSGSRDEQYF | 13 | TRBV19 | NA | TRBD2 | TRBJ2-7
TGTGCCAGCAGCTTACTGAGTACAGGGAACATTCAGTACTTC | CASSLLSTGNIQYF | 14 | TRBV11-2 | once | NA | TRBJ2-4
TGTGCCAGCAGCGGATCTCAGAACGAGCAGTACTTC | CASSGSQNEQYF | 12 | TRBV9 | NA | NA | TRBJ2-7
TGTGCCAGCAGCTTAGGGGGGGTCGGAAACACCATATATTTT | CASSLGGVGNTIYF | 14 | TRBV5-4 | NA | NA | TRBJ1-3
TGTGCCAGCCTTTCGTATAGCGGGGGGGCCATCCAGACCCAGTACTTC | CASLSYSGGAIQTQYF | 16 | TRBV5-5 | NA | TRBD2 | TRBJ2-5
TGTGCCAGTAGTGTACAGGATCAGCCCCAGCATTTT | CASSVQDQPQHF | 12 | TRBV19 | NA | NA | TRBJ1-5
TGTGCCAGCAGACAGGCCAGGGGGGATGGGCCCCAGCATTTT | CASRQARGDGPQHF | 14 | TRBV7-2 | NA | TRBD1 | TRBJ1-5
TGTGCCAGCAGCTCGTCCCGGGATCGCAATCAGCCCCAGCATTTT | CASSSSRDRNQPQHF | 15 | TRBV7-8 | NA | NA | TRBJ1-5
TGCAGCGTTGAACAGGGGGCGCCAGGGGCCAACGTCCTGACTTTC | CSVEQGAPGANVLTF | 15 | TRBV29-1 | NA | TRBD1 | TRBJ2-6
TGTGCCAGCAGCTCCCGACAGGGGGGGGGCGAGACCCAGTACTTC | CASSSRQGGGETQYF | 15 | TRBV7-9 | once | TRBD1 | TRBJ2-5
TGTGCCAGCAGCTTAGCTATAGCGGGGCCACAAGAGACCCAGTACTTC | CASSLAIAGPQETQYF | 16 | TRBV11-2 | NA | TRBD2 | TRBJ2-5
TGTGCCACTTCGGTTGGGGGAGGGATGAACACTGAAGCTTTCTTT | CATSVGGGMNTEAFF | 15 | TRBV5-4 | NA | NA | TRBJ1-1
TGTGCCAGTACCAGGAGTCTAGCTCTTGATACGCAGTATTTT | CASTRSLALDTQYF | 14 | TRBV19 | NA | NA | TRBJ2-3
TGCGCCAGCAGCTTGGGGACTAGCGGCACAGATACGCAGTATTTT | CASSLGTSGTDTQYF | 15 | TRBV5-1 | NA | TRBD2 | TRBJ2-3
TGTGCCAGCAGCCCACAGGGGGACCCGGGACTAGCGGGAGGTTGGACAGATACGCAGTATTTT | CASSPQGDPGLAGGWTDTQYF | 21 | TRBV7-6 | NA | TRBD2 | TRBJ2-3
TGCGCCAGCAGCCAAGGCCCCCACCGGACTAGCGGGAGTAGGACCCAGTACTTC | CASSQGPHRTSGSRTQYF | 18 | TRBV4-1 | NA | TRBD2 | TRBJ2-5
TGTGCCAGCCGGACAGTTAATTCACCCCTCCACTTT | CASRTVNSPLHF | 12 | TRBV5-6 | NA | NA | TRBJ1-6
TGTGCCAGCAGCACCCGACAGCACAATGAGCAGTTCTTC | CASSTRQHNEQFF | 13 | TRBV3-1/TRBV3-2 | NA | NA | TRBJ2-1
TGCAGTGCTTTCAGCACCGGGGAGCTGTTTTTT | CSAFSTGELFF | 11 | TRBV20-1 | NA | NA | TRBJ2-2
TGTGCCAGCAGCCAGGGACAGCCCTACGGGCAGTACTTC | CASSQGQPYGQYF | 13 | TRBV14 | few | TRBD1 | TRBJ2-7
TGTGCCAGCAGTGAAATGGGACTTCCCACCGGGGAGCTGTTTTTT | CASSEMGLPTGELFF | 15 | TRBV2 | NA | NA | TRBJ2-2
TGTGCCAGCAGCTTTTATTCTGTTAGCAATCAGCCCCAGCATTTT | CASSFYSVSNQPQHF | 15 | TRBV5-6 | NA | NA | TRBJ1-5
TGCAGTGCTAGTGAGGGGGCTGCTAACTATGGCTACACCTTC | CSASEGAANYGYTF | 14 | TRBV20-1 | NA | TRBD1 | TRBJ1-2
TGTGCCAGCAGCTTAGATCGAGATACGCAGTATTTT | CASSLDRDTQYF | 12 | TRBV11-3 | NA | NA | TRBJ2-3
TGTGCCAGCAGCCAAGCTTTTAGCACGCATCAGCCCCAGCATTTT | CASSQAFSTHQPQHF | 15 | TRBV3-1/TRBV3-2 | NA | NA | TRBJ1-5
TGTGCCAGCAGCACCCCGACAGGGTTAAACGGCTACACCTTC | CASSTPTGLNGYTF | 14 | TRBV5-8 | few | TRBD1 | TRBJ1-2
TGCGCCAGCAGCCAAGAATTCTTCCGGGACAGGGGGCGCGAGCAGTACTTC | CASSQEFFRDRGREQYF | 17 | TRBV4-1 | NA | TRBD1 | TRBJ2-7
TGTGCCAGCTCACCAAAGTTGCTAGGACTAGCGGGAGACCGCAAATTTAAACTAGAGCAGTTCTTC | CASSPKLLGLAGDRKFKLEQFF | 22 | TRBV18 | once | TRBD2 | TRBJ2-1
TGCGCCAGCAGCCAAGGTTGGCAGGGCACCGGGGAGCTGTTTTTT | CASSQGWQGTGELFF | 15 | TRBV4-3 | NA | NA | TRBJ2-2
TGTGCCAGCAGCTTGGTCCAGGGGGAAAAACTGTTTTTT | CASSLVQGEKLFF | 13 | TRBV5-4 | NA | NA | TRBJ1-4
TGTGCCAGCCGGGATAGCGGGAGTCTCGGTACGCAGTATTTT | CASRDSGSLGTQYF | 14 | TRBV7-9 | NA | TRBD2 | TRBJ2-3
TGTGCCAGTAGTACTTCGGGACTGGATAATGAAAAACTGTTTTTT | CASSTSGLDNEKLFF | 15 | TRBV19 | NA | NA | TRBJ1-4
TGTGCCTCGAAACAACGAAGCTCCTATAATTCACCCCTCCACTTT | CASKQRSSYNSPLHF | 15 | TRBV30 | NA | NA | TRBJ1-6
TGTGCCAGCGCCAGGACCACCCCGGGGGAGCAGTACTTC | CASARTTPGEQYF | 13 | TRBV12-3/TRBV12-4 | NA | NA | TRBJ2-7
TGTGCCAGCAGTATGAACGAGATTCCCGCTGAAGCTTTCTTT | CASSMNEIPAEAFF | 14 | TRBV28 | few | NA | TRBJ1-1
TGCAGTGCCGGACAGGACTACGAGCAGTACTTC | CSAGQDYEQYF | 11 | TRBV20-1 | NA | TRBD1 | TRBJ2-7
TGTGCCAGCAGCCCCAGGAATTCGATCATCTCCTACGAGCAGTACTTC | CASSPRNSIISYEQYF | 16 | TRBV7-2 | once | NA | TRBJ2-7
TGTGCCTGGAGTGTACCAGGTCGTGGTACTCAGCCCCAGCATTTT | CAWSVPGRGTQPQHF | 15 | TRBV30 | NA | NA | TRBJ1-5
TGTGCCAGTACCCCAGACAGGGGAACTGAAGCTTTCTTT | CASTPDRGTEAFF | 13 | TRBV19 | NA | TRBD1 | TRBJ1-1
TGTGCCAGCAGCTCCGGGATAGTAGGAGGCTACACCTTC | CASSSGIVGGYTF | 13 | TRBV5-5 | NA | NA | TRBJ1-2
TGTGCCAGCAGTTACTCGAAGCAATCCTCGGCCGGGGAGCTGTTTTTT | CASSYSKQSSAGELFF | 16 | TRBV6-5 | NA | NA | TRBJ2-2
TGTGCCAGCAGCTTCGGGCAGGGGGGATTTTGGACTGAAGCTTTCTTT | CASSFGQGGFWTEAFF | 16 | TRBV5-4 | NA | TRBD1 | TRBJ1-1
TGTGCCAGTGAAGGTCGACTCTATGGCTACACCTTC | CASEGRLYGYTF | 12 | TRBV19 | NA | NA | TRBJ1-2
TGCGCCAGCAGCCCGGGGACTAGCGGGGGATTTAGCACAGATACGCAGTATTTT | CASSPGTSGGFSTDTQYF | 18 | TRBV5-1 | NA | TRBD2 | TRBJ2-3
TGTGCCAGCAGCGTTACAGGCCTAGCTAACTATGGCTACACCTTC | CASSVTGLANYGYTF | 15 | TRBV7-2 | few | NA | TRBJ1-2
TGCGCCAGCAGCCAAGATCTGGACAATGGCTACACCTTC | CASSQDLDNGYTF | 13 | TRBV4-3 | few | NA | TRBJ1-2